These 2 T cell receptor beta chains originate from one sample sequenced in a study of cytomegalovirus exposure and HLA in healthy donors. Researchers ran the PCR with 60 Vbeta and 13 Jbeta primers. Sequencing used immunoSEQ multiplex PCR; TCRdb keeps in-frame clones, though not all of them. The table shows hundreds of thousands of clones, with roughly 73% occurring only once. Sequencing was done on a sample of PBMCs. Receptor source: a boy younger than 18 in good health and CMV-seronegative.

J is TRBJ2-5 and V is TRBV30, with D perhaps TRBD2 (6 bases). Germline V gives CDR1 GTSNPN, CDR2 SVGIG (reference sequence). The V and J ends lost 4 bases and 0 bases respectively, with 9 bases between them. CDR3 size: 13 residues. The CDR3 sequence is CAWIRGNQETQYF. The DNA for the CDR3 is TGTGCCTGGATTCGGGGGAACCAAGAGACCCAGTACTTC.

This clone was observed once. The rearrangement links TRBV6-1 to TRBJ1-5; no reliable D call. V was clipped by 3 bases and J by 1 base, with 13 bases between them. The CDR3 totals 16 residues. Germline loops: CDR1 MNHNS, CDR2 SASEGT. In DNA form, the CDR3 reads TGTGCCAGCAGTGAGTTGGGCCCAGTGAGCAATCAGCCCCAGCATTTT. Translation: CASSELGPVSNQPQHF.